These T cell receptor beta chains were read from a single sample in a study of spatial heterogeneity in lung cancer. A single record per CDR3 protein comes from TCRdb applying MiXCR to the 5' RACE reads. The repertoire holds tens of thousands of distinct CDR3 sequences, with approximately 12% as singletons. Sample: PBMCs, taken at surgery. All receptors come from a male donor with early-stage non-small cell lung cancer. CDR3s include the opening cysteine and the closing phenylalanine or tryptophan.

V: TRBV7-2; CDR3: CASSPSPAGGRNEQFF
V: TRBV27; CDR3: CASRLLAPLSDNSPLHF
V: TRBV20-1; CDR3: CSAGSGGQETQYF
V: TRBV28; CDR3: CASNTGSHGYTF
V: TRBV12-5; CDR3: CASGLGTGRMNTEAFF
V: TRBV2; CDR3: CASSLGSQGDEQFF
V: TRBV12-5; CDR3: CASGYEGEQFF
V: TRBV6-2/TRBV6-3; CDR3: CASKLVAVGTGELFF
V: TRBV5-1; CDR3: CASSLDGVIGNTIYF
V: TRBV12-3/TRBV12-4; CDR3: CASTLRRVTSGNTIYF
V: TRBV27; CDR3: CASEAGEGREQYF
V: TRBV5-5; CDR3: CASSWAISGANVLTF
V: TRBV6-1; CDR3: CASSRTGLAGTFRSYEQYF